This TCR beta chain was obtained from a study of breast tumors, draining lymph nodes, adjacent tissues (dated by TCRdb to between 2015 and 2016). About the full investigation: Breast cancer patients provided tumor, adjacent nontumor tissue and axillary lymph nodes, and the study compared the TCR beta repertoires across these three sources. The study was designed to assess the relationships and possible T-cell exchange between tumor, surrounding tissue and draining lymph node repertoires in human breast cancer. Summary of the overall study and its limitations: In luminal-like breast cancer, tumor and nontumor tissue repertoires resembled each other significantly more than in basal-like breast cancer. T-cell repertoire diversity in tumors was found to be lower than in lymph nodes but higher than in nontumor tissue, and preferential V and J gene usage was observed. The data were considered consistent with the idea that most tumor T cells come from the lymph node and then expand in tumor tissue. The study presented the conclusion that tumor T cells originate in lymph nodes as consistent with a hypothesis, not as something directly demonstrated.

The sample holds many counts of this clonotype. There is no known antigen for this receptor. No quality values exist for individual bases; no much larger clone is one base distant. Sequencing used an Illumina HiSeq 2000. Multiplex PCR amplification was used to generate the TCR beta chain libraries. The amplified TCR beta chain products were analyzed by high-throughput sequencing. Using fastp at Q25 and MiXCR, TCRdb reprocessed the public reads and kept productive beta chains. Each CDR3 protein gets just one entry, which takes the most common genes and DNA from the rows behind it. The sample profile shows roughly 110,000 distinct CDR3 sequences; roughly 29% of them were found once. The ten largest clones capture approximately 6% of the sample. Lymph node samples were obtained from the axillary draining lymph nodes of breast cancer patients. V was cut back by 3 bases and J by 0 bases, leaving a gap of 14 bases between them. Taken from cysteine to phenylalanine, the CDR3 has 15 residues. Of the read, only the CDR3 DNA is kept; its 45 bases are in frame from base 1. Looking up the germline V gene (reference sequence) yields CDR1 DFQATT and CDR2 SNEGSKA.

Source material: axillary lymph node tissue. The chain joins TRBV20-1 to TRBJ1-2; TRBD1 could be the D gene, as 5 bases match. The sequence was obtained from a female donor with breast cancer. Some clones in this sample may be carry-over from other donors' samples. The CDR3 here reads CSASLGPLTNYGYTF. The bases are TGCAGTGCTAGCCTGGGGCCCCTCACTAACTATGGCTACACCTTC.